This passage covers 20 T cell receptor beta chains from one sample sequenced in a study of beta chain features in type 1 diabetes. The sequenced template was cDNA made from the entire isolated RNA. The method was immunoSEQ multiplex PCR; TCRdb's version includes in-frame clones alone and lacks a portion of them. The table lists 810,000 or so clones, around a sixth of them singletons. What was sequenced was naive CD4+ T cells from blood. The receptors originated from a young woman in good health.

This chain uses TRBV2 with TRBJ2-4; D gene ambiguous. V gave up 0 bases and J gave up 2 bases, with 11 bases separating them. Germline CDR1 and CDR2: SNHLY and FYNNEI. CDR3 length equals 16 residues. The CDR3 nucleotides are TGTGCCAGCAGTGAAGCGCTTGCCGACCCCAAAAACATTCAGTACTTC. Protein sequence: CASSEALADPKNIQYF.

This clone came up a few times. The chain employs TRBV6-5 and TRBJ2-3; D is unresolved. V dropped 5 bases and J dropped 0 bases, with 9 bases sitting between them. The CDR3 spans 14 residues. The V gene's germline CDR1 is MNHEY and CDR2 SVGAGI. Here the CDR3 DNA reads TGTGCCAGCAGTCTAGGTACTAGCACAGATACGCAGTATTTT. Translation gives CASSLGTSTDTQYF.

CDR3 DNA: TGTGCCAGCAGCTTAGAGGGACAGGGCTACAATGAGCAGTTCTTC. Translation gives CASSLEGQGYNEQFF. The rearrangement joins TRBV7-2 to TRBJ2-1, with TRBD1 matching over 9 bases. CDR1 and CDR2 from the germline V gene are SGHTA and FQGNSA. V dropped 1 base and J dropped 3; count of bases not matched to a gene: 1. This CDR3 is 15 amino acids long.

This clone was counted only a few times. The CDR3 DNA reads TGTGCCAGCGCGGGCCGGACAACGAGGGAGACCCAGTACTTC. Its translation: CASAGRTTRETQYF. This chain links TRBV7-2 with TRBJ2-5; D is tentatively TRBD1 or TRBD2 (5 bases each). In germline, CDR1 is SGHTA, CDR2 FQGNSA. The V gene lost 8 bases and the J gene lost 5 bases, with 18 bases spanning the gap. This CDR3 contains 14 residues. Based on the CDR3 plus reference TRBV7-2 and TRBJ2-5, the full variable domain is GAGVSQSPSNKVTEKGKDVELRCDPISGHTALYWYRQSLGQGLEFLIYFQGNSAPDKSGLPSDRFSAERTGGSVSTLTIQRTQQEDSAVYLCASAGRTTRETQYFGPGTRLLVL.

The chain employs TRBV5-1 and TRBJ2-6; 8 bases align to TRBD2. The CDR3 sequence is 16 residues long. Germline lookup yields CDR1 SGHRS and CDR2 YFSETQ. The V and J ends lost 6 bases and 1 base, in that order; junction bases with no gene match: 6. The CDR3 coding sequence is TGCGCCAGCACCCTATCGGGGGGGTCTGGGGCCAACGTCCTGACTTTC. Its translation is CASTLSGGSGANVLTF.

V and J are TRBV6-6 and TRBJ2-3; 7 positions match TRBD1. V shed 2 bases and J 2 bases; nucleotides not matched to a gene: 7. The germline gives CDR1 MNHNY, CDR2 SVGAGI (reference sequence). This CDR3 region has 16 residues. CDR3 nucleotide sequence: TGTGCCAGCAGTTACCGCCGGGACAGAGCCACAGATACGCAGTATTTT. Translated, it gives CASSYRRDRATDTQYF.

This clone has more than one count but fewer than ten. The V and J genes are TRBV25-1 and TRBJ2-5; 7 nucleotides align to TRBD1. Germline lookup yields CDR1 MGHDK and CDR2 SYGVNS. V shed 3 bases, J shed 3 bases, and the junction held 4 bases outside the gene matches. CDR3 size: 14 residues. In DNA, the CDR3 is TGTGCCAGCAGTGATCCGGGGACAGAAGAGACCCAGTACTTC. Its protein product is CASSDPGTEETQYF.

V and J are TRBV5-1 and TRBJ2-7, with TRBD1 matching over 10 bases. J gave up 6 bases and V 0 bases, and 6 bases lay outside the gene matches. Looked up from germline, CDR1 is SGHRS and CDR2 is YFSETQ. This CDR3 is 15 amino acids long. Here the CDR3 DNA reads TGCGCCAGCAGCTTGGAAGGGACAGGGGTAGGCGAGCAGTACTTC. Protein: CASSLEGTGVGEQYF.

This sequence joins TRBV6-6 and TRBJ1-5, with unresolved D. Trimming took 0 bases from V and 7 from J, leaving 10 bases between them. The CDR3 loop spans 14 amino acids. Per the germline V gene, CDR1 is MNHNY and CDR2 is SVGAGI (reference sequence). CDR3 in amino acids: CASSYSSGLQPQHF. Written as DNA, the CDR3 is TGTGCCAGCAGTTACTCCTCTGGGCTCCAGCCCCAGCATTTT.

To note about this clone: Other nucleotide sequences in the sample specify the same CDR3. V and J are TRBV10-3 and TRBJ2-3; a possible D gene is TRBD1 (6 bases). The CDR3 sequence is 14 residues long. Trimming shortened V by 0 bases and J by 3 bases, and 7 bases separated the two germline ends. From germline, CDR1 is ENHRY and CDR2 SYGVKD. The CDR3 reads CAISESRGTDTQYF. CDR3 sequence (DNA): TGTGCCATCAGTGAGTCTAGGGGGACAGATACGCAGTATTTT.

This chain connects TRBV2 to TRBJ2-2; D not certain. The CDR3 sequence is 13 residues long. The V gene lost 8 bases and the J gene lost 9 bases, with 16 bases spanning the gap. Germline V gene sequence: CDR1 SNHLY, CDR2 FYNNEI. Written as DNA, the CDR3 is TGTGCCAGCCGCACGAGACTTGTGCGGGAGCTGTTTTTT. It codes for CASRTRLVRELFF.

The CDR3 loop reads CASSREGTVYGYTF. CDR3 nucleotides: TGTGCCAGCTCACGCGAAGGGACAGTCTATGGCTACACCTTC. The chain uses TRBV18 and TRBJ1-2; 7 nucleotides line up with TRBD1. The V gene's germline CDR1 is KGHSH and CDR2 LQKENI. Trimming took 4 bases from V and 4 from J; bases not matched to a gene: 6. This CDR3 comprises 14 residues.

A word on this clone: At the DNA level, this CDR3 is encoded by other sequences in the same sample as well. The chain uses TRBV7-2 and TRBJ1-5; possibly TRBD1 for D (5 bases). CDR1 SGHTA and CDR2 FQGNSA come from the germline V gene. This CDR3 has 13 residues. V lost 1 base and J lost 5, with 6 bases in between. The CDR3 loop reads CASSLGRDQPQHF. The CDR3 nucleotides are TGTGCCAGCAGCTTAGGCAGGGATCAGCCCCAGCATTTT.

The chain is built from TRBV4-3 and TRBJ2-3; D is undetermined. Germline V gene sequence: CDR1 LGHNA, CDR2 YSLEER. The length of the CDR3 is 14 residues. Trimming removed 1 base at V and 4 bases at J, with 9 bases between. The CDR3 sequence: CASSQGPWADTQYF. CDR3 DNA sequence: TGCGCCAGCAGCCAAGGACCTTGGGCAGATACGCAGTATTTT.

This chain links TRBV5-1 with TRBJ2-1; no firm D call. The CDR3 totals 16 residues. With 2 bases removed from V and 1 base from J, the gap between germline ends came to 13 bases. Looked up from germline, CDR1 is SGHRS and CDR2 is YFSETQ. The chain's CDR3 is CASSFQPQLSYNEQFF. DNA for the CDR3: TGCGCCAGCAGCTTTCAGCCGCAGTTGTCCTACAATGAGCAGTTCTTC. Filled out from reference TRBV5-1 and TRBJ2-1, the complete variable domain reads KAGVTQTPRYLIKTRGQQVTLSCSPISGHRSVSWYQQTPGQGLQFLFEYFSETQRNKGNFPGRFSGRQFSNSRSEMNVSTLELGDSALYLCASSFQPQLSYNEQFFGPGTRLTVL.

The rearrangement uses TRBV28 and TRBJ2-7; perhaps TRBD1 as D (6 bases). V was pared by 8 bases and J by 0 bases, with 14 bases between. From germline, CDR1 is MDHEN and CDR2 SYDVKM. The CDR3 is 14 residues long. Here the CDR3 DNA reads TGTGCCAGCCTCCGACAGGCAAACTCCTACGAGCAGTACTTC. It yields the protein CASLRQANSYEQYF.

This clone was recorded a few times. The J gene is TRBJ1-5, the V gene TRBV19, with 12 bases that match TRBD1. CDR3 size: 17 residues. Germline CDR1 reads LNHDA; CDR2 reads SQIVND (reference sequence). The V gene end was trimmed by 6 bases and the J gene end by 0 bases; junction bases not matched to a gene: 6. Written as DNA, the CDR3 is TGTGCCAGTAGCGGGACAGGGGGCTCACGTAGCAATCAGCCCCAGCATTTT. Its protein product is CASSGTGGSRSNQPQHF.

The V gene is TRBV18, the J gene TRBJ2-7, with a weak D call TRBD1 (5 bases). Germline V lookup: CDR1 KGHSH, CDR2 LQKENI. The V and J ends lost 3 bases and 6 bases respectively, with 15 bases between them. The CDR3 consists of 14 residues. CDR3 amino acids: CASSPQGGSGEQYF. In DNA, the CDR3 is TGTGCCAGCTCACCGCAGGGTGGTTCGGGCGAGCAGTACTTC.

The CDR3 nucleotides are TGTGCCAGCAGTTTAGGTCGTGAAAAACTGTTTTTT. It is translated as CASSLGREKLFF. J is TRBJ1-4 and V is TRBV28; D gene uncertain. Trimming stripped 2 bases from V and 7 bases from J, with 5 bases between. The CDR3 loop spans 12 amino acids. The V gene's germline CDR1 is MDHEN and CDR2 SYDVKM.

This clone was seen more than once but under ten times. V gene TRBV9 combines with J gene TRBJ1-2; possible D gene TRBD1, 5 bases. Germline CDR1 is SGDLS and CDR2 is YYNGEE. The V gene lost 0 bases and the J gene lost 8 bases, with 14 bases spanning the gap. The CDR3 covers 14 residues. CDR3 region: CASSVDLGVRGYTF. The CDR3 coding sequence is TGTGCCAGCAGCGTAGATCTGGGGGTCCGGGGCTACACCTTC.